The sequence of this TCR beta chain was determined in a study of blood T cell repertoires in COVID-19. Here immunoSEQ multiplex PCR was the method, and the copy in TCRdb shows in-frame clones only, minus some. The sample records about 180,000 clones, under 85% being singletons. The CDR3 covers 12 residues. Germline assignment: CDR1 MDHEN and CDR2 SYDVKM. V lost 7 bases and J 4 bases, leaving 8 bases between the germline ends. Sequencing was done on a sample of peripheral blood. The chain links TRBV28 to TRBJ1-3; D is ambiguous. The receptor comes from a woman between 70 and 85 years old with COVID-19, enrolled during active disease. The CDR3 spells CASTGRGNTIYF. Written as DNA, the CDR3 is TGTGCCAGCACCGGGAGGGGAAACACCATATATTTT.